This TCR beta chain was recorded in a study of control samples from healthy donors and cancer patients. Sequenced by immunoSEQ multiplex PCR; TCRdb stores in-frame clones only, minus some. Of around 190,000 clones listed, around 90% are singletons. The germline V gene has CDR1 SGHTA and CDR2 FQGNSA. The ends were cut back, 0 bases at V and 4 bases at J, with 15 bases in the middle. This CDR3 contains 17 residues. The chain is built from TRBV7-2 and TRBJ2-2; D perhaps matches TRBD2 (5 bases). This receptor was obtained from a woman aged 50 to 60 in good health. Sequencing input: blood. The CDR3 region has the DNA TGTGCCAGCAGCTTAGCGCTACGACTACCGATCACCGGGGAGCTGTTTTTT. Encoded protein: CASSLALRLPITGELFF. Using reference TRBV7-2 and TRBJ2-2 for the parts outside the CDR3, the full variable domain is GAGVSQSPSNKVTEKGKDVELRCDPISGHTALYWYRQSLGQGLEFLIYFQGNSAPDKSGLPSDRFSAERTGGSVSTLTIQRTQQEDSAVYLCASSLALRLPITGELFFGEGSRLTVL.